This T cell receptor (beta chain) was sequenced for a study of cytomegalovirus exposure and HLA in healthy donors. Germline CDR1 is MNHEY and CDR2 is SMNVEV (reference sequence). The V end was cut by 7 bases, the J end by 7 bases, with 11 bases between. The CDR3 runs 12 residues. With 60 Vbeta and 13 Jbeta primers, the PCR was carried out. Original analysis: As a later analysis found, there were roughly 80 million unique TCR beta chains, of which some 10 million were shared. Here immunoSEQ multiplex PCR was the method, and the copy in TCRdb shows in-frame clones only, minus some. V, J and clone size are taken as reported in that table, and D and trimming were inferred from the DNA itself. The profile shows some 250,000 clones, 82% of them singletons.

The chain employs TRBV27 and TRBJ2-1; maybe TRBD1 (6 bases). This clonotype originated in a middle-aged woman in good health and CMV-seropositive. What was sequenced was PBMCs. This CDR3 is CASMGAVNEQFF. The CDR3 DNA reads TGTGCCAGCATGGGGGCCGTAAATGAGCAGTTCTTC.